Below, 27 T cell receptor beta chains from the same sample are listed, as sequenced in a study of T cell repertoires in cytomegalovirus infection. No cognate antigen is known for these TCRs. TCRdb redid the calling of the reads with MiXCR, one entry per CDR3 protein. The top ten hold over 12% of the sample, which has roughly 920,000 distinct CDR3 sequences, 30% to 40% seen once. This specimen consisted of cultured CD8+ T cells from PBMCs, obtained from culture after CMV antigen stimulation. The receptors come from a human donor in good health (CMV status not recorded). Some clones in this sample may be carry-over from other donors' samples.

This clonotype was seen only a few times. The rearrangement uses TRBV6-2 or TRBV6-3 and TRBJ2-5; D is possibly TRBD2 (7 bases). The CDR3 consists of 15 residues. Trimming took off 0 bases at V and 3 bases at J, with 11 bases between the two ends. Germline lookup yields CDR1 MNHEY and CDR2 SVGEGT. The CDR3 protein is CASSYSTGGEETQYF. CDR3 nucleotides: TGTGCCAGCAGTTACTCGACGGGGGGCGAAGAGACCCAGTACTTC.

This clonotype came up a few times. J is TRBJ2-1 and V is TRBV19; maybe TRBD2 (6 bases). In germline, CDR1 is LNHDA, CDR2 SQIVND (reference sequence). V lost 1 base and J lost 7, with 11 bases in between. The CDR3 is 14 residues long. The DNA of the CDR3 is TGTGCCAGTAGTATAGGCCTCGGAGGGAATGAGCAGTTCTTC. Amino acids: CASSIGLGGNEQFF.

In its sample, this clonotype was seen many times. The CDR3 nucleotides read TGTGCCAGCAGTCGGACAGGGAGGAAACTGTTTTTT. This gives the protein CASSRTGRKLFF. This chain links TRBV12-3 or TRBV12-4 with TRBJ1-4; TRBD1 matches 8 bases. The CDR3 spans 12 residues. Trimming took 5 bases from V and 11 from J; bases not matched to a gene: 4.

This chain connects TRBV9 to TRBJ1-5; 8 bases line up with TRBD1. Germline V lookup: CDR1 SGDLS, CDR2 YYNGEE. There are 15 residues in the CDR3. The trim removed 4 bases at V and 7 bases at J, leaving 10 bases unmatched. As DNA, the CDR3 is TGTGCCAGCAGCCCCACAGGGGGGTACTCCCAGCCCCAGCATTTT. Residues: CASSPTGGYSQPQHF.

In this sample, this clonotype turned up a few times. The chain carries TRBV4-1 and TRBJ2-1; 13 bases fit TRBD2. In germline, CDR1 is MGHRA, CDR2 YSYEKL. After removal of 4 bases from V and 10 bases from J, the junction contained 10 bases not matched to a gene. This CDR3 is built from 16 residues. The CDR3 spells CASSLGLAGLTREQFF. The CDR3 DNA is TGCGCCAGCAGCCTGGGACTAGCGGGGCTAACAAGAGAGCAGTTCTTC.

This clonotype turned up a few times. The V call is TRBV7-6, the J call TRBJ2-2; D assignment may be TRBD1 or TRBD2 (6 bases each). The germline V gene has CDR1 SGHVS and CDR2 FNYEAQ. This CDR3 comprises 16 residues. V shed 7 bases and J shed 0 bases, with 15 bases lying between them. This chain's CDR3 is CASIEGGQTNTGELFF. CDR3 coding DNA: TGTGCCAGCATCGAGGGGGGACAAACGAACACCGGGGAGCTGTTTTTT.

This clonotype was picked up one time. This chain uses TRBV6-1 with TRBJ1-3, with 8 bases lining up with TRBD1. Trimming at V came to 11 bases and at J to 0 bases, leaving 6 bases not matched to a gene. The CDR3 runs to 14 residues. Germline CDR1 is MNHNS and CDR2 is SASEGT. CDR3 amino acids: CAFGQGSSGNTIYF. CDR3 bases: TGTGCCTTTGGACAGGGAAGCTCTGGAAACACCATATATTTT.

The genes are TRBV7-9 and TRBJ2-1; 8 positions agree with TRBD2. Germline CDR1 reads SEHNR; CDR2 reads FQNEAQ (reference sequence). Losses at the gene ends were 11 bases for V and 7 bases for J; bases not matched to a gene: 10. The CDR3 sequence is 13 residues long. CDR3 amino acids: CAPFMGLGNEQFF. The CDR3 nucleotides are TGTGCCCCGTTTATGGGACTAGGAAATGAGCAGTTCTTC. Together with reference TRBV7-9 and TRBJ2-1, the CDR3 gives the full variable domain: DTGVSQNPRHKITKRGQNVTFRCDPISEHNRLYWYRQTLGQGPEFLTYFQNEAQLEKSRLLSDRFSAERPKGSFSTLEIQRTEQGDSAMYLCAPFMGLGNEQFFGPGTRLTVL.

The chain links TRBV27 to TRBJ2-5; D is undetermined. Trimming stripped 3 bases from V and 5 bases from J, with 10 bases between. This CDR3 contains 13 residues. The germline CDR1 and CDR2 sequences are MNHEY and SMNVEV (reference sequence). The CDR3 loop reads CASSFGSGETQYF. DNA for the CDR3: TGTGCCAGCAGTTTTGGCTCCGGGGAGACCCAGTACTTC.

This clonotype showed up just a few times. This chain joins TRBV19 and TRBJ1-1, with D perhaps TRBD1 (5 bases). The CDR3 runs to 11 residues. Trimming pared 6 bases from V and 6 bases from J, leaving 8 bases between. Germline V gives CDR1 LNHDA, CDR2 SQIVND (reference sequence). This CDR3 reads CASRGLPEAFF. The CDR3 DNA reads as TGTGCCAGTAGGGGACTTCCTGAAGCTTTCTTT.

This clonotype has a handful of counts. This chain links TRBV19 with TRBJ1-4; D is undetermined. Looked up from germline, CDR1 is LNHDA and CDR2 is SQIVND (reference sequence). CDR3 length equals 16 residues. The V end was cut by 3 bases, the J end by 3 bases, with 14 bases between. The CDR3 reads CASSISSGPANEKLFF. In DNA, the CDR3 is TGTGCCAGTAGTATTAGTTCAGGTCCAGCTAATGAAAAACTGTTTTTT.

This clonotype has only a few counts. The rearrangement links TRBV15 to TRBJ1-1; no clear D gene. Germline-derived CDR1 and CDR2 are LNHNV and YYDKDF (reference sequence). The CDR3 length is 13 residues. V was trimmed by 5 bases and J by 5 bases, leaving 12 bases between them. The CDR3 region is CATSFQTVTEAFF. The CDR3 DNA reads as TGTGCCACCAGCTTTCAAACAGTAACTGAAGCTTTCTTT.

The V and J genes are TRBV6-5 and TRBJ1-5, with unresolved D. The CDR3 has 15 amino acids. V was trimmed by 2 bases and J by 0 bases, leaving 8 bases between them. The V gene's germline CDR1 is MNHEY and CDR2 SVGAGI. The CDR3 DNA reads as TGTGCCAGCAGTTACACCCCAGATAGCAATCAGCCCCAGCATTTT. Its protein product is CASSYTPDSNQPQHF.

This clonotype showed up just a few times. The chain uses TRBV7-6 and TRBJ1-5; TRBD1 might be the D (5 bases). The V gene lost 2 bases and the J gene lost 8 bases, with 13 bases spanning the gap. This CDR3 comprises 14 residues. Germline V CDR1 and CDR2: SGHVS, FNYEAQ. The CDR3 DNA is TGTGCCAGCAGCTTACTTGCATCGGGGGAGCCCCAGCATTTT. It codes for CASSLLASGEPQHF. The full variable domain, completed using reference TRBV7-6 and TRBJ1-5, is GAGVSQSPRYKVTKRGQDVALRCDPISGHVSLYWYRQALGQGPEFLTYFNYEAQQDKSGLPNDRFSAERPEGSISTLTIQRTEQRDSAMYRCASSLLASGEPQHFGDGTRLSIL.

The CDR3 bases are TGCAGCGCCCACGCGGCGGGGGGGAACACCGGGGAGCTGTTTTTT. It codes for CSAHAAGGNTGELFF. V is TRBV29-1 and J is TRBJ2-2; 8 bases are a match to TRBD2. Germline CDR1 and CDR2: SQVTM and ANQGSEA. This CDR3 contains 15 residues. After removal of 7 bases from V and 1 base from J, the junction contained 8 bases not matched to a gene.

V gene TRBV11-3 combines with J gene TRBJ1-2; D not resolved. CDR1 and CDR2 from the germline V gene are SGHNT and YENEEA. V gave up 11 bases and J gave up 6 bases, with 13 bases separating them. The CDR3 sequence is 11 residues long. DNA of the CDR3: TGTGCCCACGTGGTGCGGGATGGCTACACCTTC. It encodes CAHVVRDGYTF.

This clonotype was counted only a few times. V is TRBV28 and J is TRBJ1-2; a weak D match, TRBD1 (6 bases). The CDR3 loop spans 18 amino acids. Trimming pared 8 bases from V and 2 bases from J, leaving 27 bases between. CDR1 MDHEN and CDR2 SYDVKM come from the germline V gene. CDR3 bases: TGTGCCAGCCAAAATGAGGCAGGGGCTACCAACCCCAACTATGGCTACACCTTC. Translating it yields CASQNEAGATNPNYGYTF.

In this sample, this clonotype turned up a few times. The chain has TRBV5-8 and TRBJ1-1; D possibly corresponds to TRBD1 (5 bases). This CDR3 has 15 amino acids. The ends were cut back, 0 bases at V and 4 bases at J, with 13 bases in the middle. In germline, CDR1 is SGHTS, CDR2 YDEGEE. CDR3 in amino acids: CASSLVWKGVTEAFF. The CDR3 region has the DNA TGTGCCAGCAGCTTGGTCTGGAAAGGGGTCACTGAAGCTTTCTTT.

The V gene is TRBV7-8, the J gene TRBJ2-2, with a possible D match to TRBD1 (6 bases). Germline V gene lookup returns CDR1 SGHVS and CDR2 FQNEAQ. V lost 8 bases to trimming and J lost 7 bases, with 11 bases between them. This CDR3 contains 12 residues. This chain's CDR3 is CASLGGVGELFF. In nucleotides, the CDR3 is TGTGCCAGCTTAGGGGGAGTCGGGGAGCTGTTTTTT.

To note about this clonotype: A much larger clone sits a single nucleotide away, making a read error possible. The CDR3 sequence is CASSLGLAGGTRELFF. In DNA, the CDR3 is TGTGCCAGCAGCCTGGGACTAGCGGGGGGCACCAGGGAGCTGTTTTTT. This chain connects TRBV6-6 to TRBJ2-2; TRBD2 matches 15 bases. The CDR3 runs 16 residues. CDR1 is MNHNY and CDR2 is SVGAGI in the germline V gene (reference sequence).

This clonotype appeared a few times. This chain links TRBV6-6 with TRBJ2-3, with 9 nucleotides matching TRBD1. V lost 7 bases and J lost 3; bases outside the gene matches: 14. There are 17 residues in the CDR3. From germline, CDR1 is MNHNY and CDR2 SVGAGI (reference sequence). The CDR3 nucleotides are TGTGCCAGCACCCTTCGACAGGGGGGTTTCAGAACAGATACGCAGTATTTT. It is translated as CASTLRQGGFRTDTQYF.

In this sample, this clonotype turned up many times. The chain carries TRBV7-9 and TRBJ1-5; the D is unclear. The V gene lost 1 base and the J gene lost 8 bases, with 15 bases spanning the gap. In germline, CDR1 is SEHNR, CDR2 FQNEAQ (reference sequence). This CDR3 has 15 residues. CDR3 in amino acids: CASSLEGRPYEPQHF. The CDR3, as DNA: TGTGCCAGCAGCTTAGAAGGACGGCCCTATGAGCCCCAGCATTTT.

In regard to this clonotype: A read error may be the cause here, since a much bigger clone is one base away. The J gene is TRBJ1-4, the V gene TRBV6-1, with D possibly TRBD1 on 5 matching bases. This CDR3 comprises 14 residues. Germline CDR1 is MNHNS and CDR2 is SASEGT. This chain's CDR3 is CANSSGGPVEKLFF. CDR3 coding DNA: TGTGCCAACAGTTCGGGGGGTCCTGTTGAAAAACTGTTTTTT.

This chain links TRBV20-1 with TRBJ1-3; TRBD1 might be the D (5 bases). V dropped 6 bases and J dropped 4 bases, with 16 bases sitting between them. The germline CDR1 and CDR2 sequences are DFQATT and SNEGSKA (reference sequence). The CDR3 runs 14 residues. The CDR3 nucleotides read TGCAGTGCACAAAAAAGGGGTGCGGGAAACACCATATATTTT. Translation: CSAQKRGAGNTIYF.

This clonotype was found many times. This chain uses TRBV7-2 with TRBJ1-3; weak D call: TRBD1 (5 bases). The CDR3 has 15 residues. Germline V gene lookup returns CDR1 SGHTA and CDR2 FQGNSA. With 6 bases removed from V and 4 bases from J, the gap between germline ends came to 16 bases. The CDR3 sequence is CASSRAGFSGNTIYF. CDR3 sequence (DNA): TGTGCCAGCAGTCGCGCAGGGTTTTCAGGAAACACCATATATTTT.

Only a few counts were recorded for this clonotype. A read error may produce the germline difference seen at one junction end. The V gene is TRBV7-8, the J gene TRBJ2-1; 11 bases are shared with TRBD2. Germline V gives CDR1 SGHVS, CDR2 FQNEAQ. The CDR3 loop spans 14 amino acids. CDR3 in DNA: TGTGCCAGTTCTAGCGGGGGGCGATCCAATGAGCAGTTCTTT. Translated: CASSSGGRSNEQFF.

Only a few counts were recorded for this clonotype. V is TRBV4-3 and J is TRBJ2-7; 12 positions agree with TRBD1. This CDR3 is 16 amino acids long. Germline CDR1 LGHNA, CDR2 YSLEER. The V and J ends lost 2 bases and 5 bases, in that order; junction bases with no gene match: 7. CDR3 region: CASSQQGQGARHEQYV. For the CDR3, the DNA is TGCGCCAGCAGCCAACAGGGACAGGGGGCGCGCCACGAGCAGTACGTC.